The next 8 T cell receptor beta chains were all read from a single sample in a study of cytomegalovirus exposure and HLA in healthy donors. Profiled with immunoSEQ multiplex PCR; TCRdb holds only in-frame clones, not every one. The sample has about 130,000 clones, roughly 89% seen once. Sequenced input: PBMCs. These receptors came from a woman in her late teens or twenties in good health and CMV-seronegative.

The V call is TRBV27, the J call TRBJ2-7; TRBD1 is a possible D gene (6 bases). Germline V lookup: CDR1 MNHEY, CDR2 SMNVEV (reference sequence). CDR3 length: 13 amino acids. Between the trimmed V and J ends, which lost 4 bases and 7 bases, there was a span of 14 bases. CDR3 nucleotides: TGTGCCAGCAGTTGGGCCGCTCAGGGGGAGCAGTACTTC. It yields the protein CASSWAAQGEQYF.

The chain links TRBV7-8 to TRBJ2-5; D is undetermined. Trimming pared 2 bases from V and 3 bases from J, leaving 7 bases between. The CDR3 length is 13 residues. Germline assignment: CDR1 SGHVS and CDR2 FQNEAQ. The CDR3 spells CASSLFGEETQYF. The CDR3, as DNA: TGTGCCAGCAGCTTATTCGGAGAAGAGACCCAGTACTTC.

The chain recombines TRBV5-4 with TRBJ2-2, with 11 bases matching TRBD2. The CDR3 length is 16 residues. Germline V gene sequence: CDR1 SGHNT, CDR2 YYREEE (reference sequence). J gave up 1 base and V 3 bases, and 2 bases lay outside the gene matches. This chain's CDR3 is CASSWTSGRNTGELFF. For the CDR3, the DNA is TGTGCCAGCAGCTGGACTAGCGGGCGGAACACCGGGGAGCTGTTTTTT.

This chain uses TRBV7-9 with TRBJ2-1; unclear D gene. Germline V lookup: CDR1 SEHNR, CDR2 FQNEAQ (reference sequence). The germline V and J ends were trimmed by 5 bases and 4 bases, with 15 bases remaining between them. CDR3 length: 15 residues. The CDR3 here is CASSRRMQTYNEQFF. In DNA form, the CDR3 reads TGTGCCAGCAGCCGACGGATGCAGACTTACAATGAGCAGTTCTTC.

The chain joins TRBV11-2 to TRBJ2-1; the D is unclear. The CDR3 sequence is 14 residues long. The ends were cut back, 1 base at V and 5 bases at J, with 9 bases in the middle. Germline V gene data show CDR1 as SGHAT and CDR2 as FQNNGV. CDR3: CASSLGWQNNEQFF. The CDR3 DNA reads TGTGCCAGCAGCTTAGGTTGGCAAAACAATGAGCAGTTCTTC. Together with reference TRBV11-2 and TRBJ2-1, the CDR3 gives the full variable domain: EAGVAQSPRYKIIEKRQSVAFWCNPISGHATLYWYQQILGQGPKLLIQFQNNGVVDDSQLPKDRFSAERLKGVDSTLKIQPAKLEDSAVYLCASSLGWQNNEQFFGPGTRLTVL.

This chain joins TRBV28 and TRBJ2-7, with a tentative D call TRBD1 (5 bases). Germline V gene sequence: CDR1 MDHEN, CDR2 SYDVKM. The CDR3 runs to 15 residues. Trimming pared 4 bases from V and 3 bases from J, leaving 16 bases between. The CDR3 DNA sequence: TGTGCCAGCAGTTCGCCCCCGACAGCCCTCTACGAGCAGTACTTC. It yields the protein CASSSPPTALYEQYF. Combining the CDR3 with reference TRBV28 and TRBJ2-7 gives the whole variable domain DVKVTQSSRYLVKRTGEKVFLECVQDMDHENMFWYRQDPGLGLRLIYFSYDVKMKEKGDIPEGYSVSREKKERFSLILESASTNQTSMYLCASSSPPTALYEQYFGPGTRLTVT.

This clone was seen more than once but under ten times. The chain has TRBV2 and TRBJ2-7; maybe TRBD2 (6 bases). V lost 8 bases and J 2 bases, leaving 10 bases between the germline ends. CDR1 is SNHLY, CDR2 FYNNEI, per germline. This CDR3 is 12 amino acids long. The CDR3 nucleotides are TGTGCCAGCGGCGGGGAACCCTACGAGCAGTACTTC. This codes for CASGGEPYEQYF.

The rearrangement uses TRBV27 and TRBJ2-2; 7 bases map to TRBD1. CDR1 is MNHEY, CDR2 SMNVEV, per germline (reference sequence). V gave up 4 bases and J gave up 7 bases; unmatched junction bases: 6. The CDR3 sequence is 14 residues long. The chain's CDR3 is CASSYTGVGGELFF. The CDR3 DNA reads TGTGCCAGCAGTTATACAGGGGTAGGCGGGGAGCTGTTTTTT.